A selection of T cell receptor beta chains follows, all from one sample in a study of control samples from healthy donors and cancer patients. Only in-frame clones appear in the TCRdb table, and some are missing; sequencing was by immunoSEQ multiplex PCR. The repertoire consists of around 170,000 clones, with roughly 90% occurring once and the leading ten covering about 1.4%. Sequencing input: blood. The receptors derive from a woman in her forties or fifties in good health. CDR3s include the opening cysteine and the closing phenylalanine or tryptophan. Fields, in order: J gene, clone size, V gene, CDR3 length, D gene, CDR3 DNA, CDR3 protein. A D gene is named only where the DNA matches it firmly. Size tells how often a clone was seen (once, few, many) or the class of an expanded clone, and some rows leave it out.

>TRBJ1-4|.|TRBV4-2|17|TRBD1
TGTGCCAGCAGCCAAGATCCCGGCGACAGGGGGACCGAAAAACTGTTTTTT
CASSQDPGDRGTEKLFF
>TRBJ2-7|.|TRBV10-3|14|TRBD1
TGTGCCATCAGAGGGACAGGGAACCCCTACGAGCAGTACTTC
CAIRGTGNPYEQYF
>TRBJ1-2|.|TRBV5-1|13|.
TGCGCCAGCAGAGGGACAAACGATTATGGCTACACCTTC
CASRGTNDYGYTF
>TRBJ2-1|few|TRBV7-3|12|.
TGTGCCAGCGGTACAGGGACGGGTGAGCAGTTCTTC
CASGTGTGEQFF
>TRBJ1-4|.|TRBV9|18|.
TGTGCCAGCAGCCCCACCTCCGGGGGGGCCCCAGTTAATGAAAAACTGTTTTTT
CASSPTSGGAPVNEKLFF
>TRBJ2-2|.|TRBV7-3|13|.
TGTGCCAGCAGCCCCCAGGGTACCGGGGAGCTGTTTTTT
CASSPQGTGELFF
>TRBJ1-2|.|TRBV6-6|13|TRBD1
TGTGCCAGCAGCCCCGGGACAGGCTATGGCTACACCTTC
CASSPGTGYGYTF
>TRBJ1-2|.|TRBV27|17|TRBD1
TGTGCCAGCAGTGGACAGGGAAGACGGAAAACTAACTATGGCTACACCTTC
CASSGQGRRKTNYGYTF
>TRBJ2-2|.|TRBV28|14|TRBD1
TGTGCCAGCAAGACAGGGGGTTTAACCGGGGAGCTGTTTTTT
CASKTGGLTGELFF
>TRBJ1-1|.|TRBV18|16|.
TGTGCCAGCTCACTCTCCCGCCAGGGAGGAAACACTGAAGCTTTCTTT
CASSLSRQGGNTEAFF
>TRBJ1-3|.|TRBV19|15|TRBD1
TGTGCCAGTAGGGGACAGGGACACTCTGGAAACACCATATATTTT
CASRGQGHSGNTIYF